This passage covers 17 T cell receptor beta chains from one sample sequenced in a study of control samples from healthy donors and cancer patients. Profiling relied on immunoSEQ multiplex PCR, and the TCRdb table lists in-frame clones only, not all of them. This table has about 98,000 clones, around 80% appearing once. The sequenced sample consisted of blood. Every receptor here comes from a woman in her thirties in good health.

The rearrangement joins TRBV5-6 to TRBJ1-4, with 11 bases fitting TRBD1. V was pared by 2 bases and J by 7 bases, with 4 bases of the junction left unmatched. This CDR3 spans 15 amino acids. Germline V lookup: CDR1 SGHDT, CDR2 YYEEEE. In nucleotides, the CDR3 is TGTGCCAGCAGCTTCCTAGGGACAGGGGGTGAAAAACTGTTTTTT. Translated, it gives CASSFLGTGGEKLFF.

The CDR3 region has the DNA TGTGCCAGCAGCTTAGATTCCGGACAGGGAAATGAAAAACTGTTTTTT. Its protein is CASSLDSGQGNEKLFF. This chain connects TRBV11-2 to TRBJ1-4; 8 bases agree with TRBD1. V was clipped by 0 bases and J by 5 bases; unmatched bases: 5. CDR3 length: 16 residues. Germline CDR1 is SGHAT and CDR2 is FQNNGV.

V is TRBV10-3 and J is TRBJ1-1, with D perhaps matching TRBD1 (5 bases). The germline CDR1 and CDR2 sequences are ENHRY and SYGVKD. The CDR3 totals 15 residues. Trimming removed 4 bases from V and 4 bases from J, with 16 bases in between. Here the CDR3 reads CAISGGLRTGTEAFF. In nucleotides, the CDR3 is TGTGCCATCAGTGGGGGACTCCGGACGGGCACTGAAGCTTTCTTT.

In its sample, this clone was seen a few times. The chain employs TRBV2 and TRBJ2-3; 8 bases line up with TRBD2. Germline CDR1 reads SNHLY; CDR2 reads FYNNEI. V lost 2 bases to trimming and J lost 2 bases; unmatched junction nucleotides: 6. This CDR3 is 16 amino acids long. The DNA of the CDR3 is TGTGCCAGCAGTGAATGGGAGCGGGGGAACACAGATACGCAGTATTTT. Translation gives CASSEWERGNTDTQYF.

This chain uses TRBV2 with TRBJ2-3; 7 bases are a match to TRBD1. V gave up 5 bases and J gave up 2 bases; unmatched junction bases: 7. The CDR3 runs to 15 residues. Germline CDR1 SNHLY, CDR2 FYNNEI. The CDR3 reads CASSWDRGYTDTQYF. The CDR3 nucleotides read TGTGCCAGCAGTTGGGACAGAGGGTACACAGATACGCAGTATTTT.

The V and J genes are TRBV14 and TRBJ1-5; D ambiguous. Germline CDR1 reads SGHDN; CDR2 reads FVKESK. The CDR3 totals 16 residues. The V end lost 3 bases, the J end lost 0 bases, and 12 bases lay between the germline ends. The CDR3 DNA follows: TGTGCCAGCAGCCATCTACTGGGGTCTAGCAATCAGCCCCAGCATTTT. It specifies CASSHLLGSSNQPQHF.

The rearrangement joins TRBV24-1 to TRBJ1-2; D unclear. CDR3 size: 14 residues. V was pared by 1 base and J by 4 bases, with 9 bases between. Germline V gene data show CDR1 as KGHDR and CDR2 as SFDVKD. The CDR3: CATSDLSTIYGYTF. In DNA, the CDR3 is TGTGCCACCAGTGATTTATCCACGATCTATGGCTACACCTTC.

The chain uses TRBV7-2 and TRBJ2-3, with TRBD2 as a possible D gene (6 bases). The CDR3 runs to 15 residues. CDR1 SGHTA and CDR2 FQGNSA come from the germline V gene. V shed 7 bases and J shed 0 bases, with 14 bases lying between them. CDR3 amino acids: CASTRRAGSTDTQYF. CDR3 bases: TGTGCCAGCACCCGGCGGGCGGGGAGCACAGATACGCAGTATTTT.

The V call is TRBV6-5, the J call TRBJ1-1; no firm D call. The germline gives CDR1 MNHEY, CDR2 SVGAGI. CDR3 length: 15 residues. V was trimmed by 7 bases and J by 1 base, leaving 16 bases between them. The CDR3, as DNA: TGTGCCAGCACCCCCGCCGTAGCAGGGAACACTGAAGCTTTCTTT. It yields the protein CASTPAVAGNTEAFF.

The rearrangement joins TRBV5-6 to TRBJ2-1; either TRBD1 or TRBD2 may supply D (6 bases each). V lost 2 bases to trimming and J lost 2 bases, with 11 bases between them. The germline CDR1 and CDR2 sequences are SGHDT and YYEEEE. This CDR3 contains 15 residues. The CDR3 loop is CASSFSGAAYNEQFF. Written as DNA, the CDR3 is TGTGCCAGCAGCTTTTCGGGGGCGGCCTACAATGAGCAGTTCTTC.

The rearrangement joins TRBV25-1 to TRBJ2-1, with 13 bases lining up with TRBD2. The CDR3 totals 15 residues. J was trimmed by 8 bases and V by 8 bases; bases with no gene match: 9. In germline, CDR1 is MGHDK, CDR2 SYGVNS. CDR3 nucleotide sequence: TGTGCCAGCGGGAAGACTAGCGGGGGGCCCGATGAGCAGTTCTTC. The encoded protein is CASGKTSGGPDEQFF.

This chain uses TRBV24-1 with TRBJ2-1; TRBD1 aligns across 8 bases. CDR3 length equals 21 residues. The germline V gene encodes CDR1 KGHDR and CDR2 SFDVKD. J lost 3 bases, V lost 3 bases, and 21 bases had no gene match. CDR3 sequence (DNA): TGTGCCACCAGTGATGGCGGTCTGTCCGGGACAGGAAGTTTCTTCTACAATGAGCAGTTCTTC. Its translation is CATSDGGLSGTGSFFYNEQFF.

The chain carries TRBV14 and TRBJ1-2, with no clear D. Germline V lookup: CDR1 SGHDN, CDR2 FVKESK. V dropped 4 bases and J dropped 1 base, with 4 bases sitting between them. This CDR3 has 12 amino acids. The CDR3: CASSPNNYGYTF. The DNA for the CDR3 is TGTGCCAGCAGCCCTAATAACTATGGCTACACCTTC.

The chain links TRBV6-6 to TRBJ1-2, with D possibly matching TRBD1 (6 bases). CDR1 and CDR2 from the germline V gene are MNHNY and SVGAGI (reference sequence). The V gene lost 2 bases and the J gene lost 4 bases, with 11 bases spanning the gap. This CDR3 region has 14 residues. CDR3 protein: CASSYPEGGYGYTF. CDR3 sequence (DNA): TGTGCCAGCAGTTACCCGGAGGGGGGCTATGGCTACACCTTC.

This chain links TRBV4-1 with TRBJ1-4, with D possibly being TRBD1 (5 bases). CDR1 MGHRA and CDR2 YSYEKL come from the germline V gene. CDR3 length equals 17 residues. Trimming took 1 base from V and 9 from J, leaving 21 bases between them. Here the CDR3 reads CASSQVKGRDGGQKLFF. In nucleotides, the CDR3 is TGCGCCAGCAGCCAAGTAAAGGGCAGGGATGGGGGACAAAAACTGTTTTTT.

This clone was recorded only once. The chain carries TRBV5-4 and TRBJ1-4, with D maybe TRBD1 (5 bases). Trimming cost V 1 base and J 8 bases, with 15 bases left between them. Germline values: CDR1 SGHNT, CDR2 YYREEE (reference sequence). The CDR3 runs 15 residues. CDR3 bases: TGTGCCAGCAGCTTGAGGGGAGCGAATGGGGAAAAACTGTTTTTT. It encodes CASSLRGANGEKLFF.

This clone was picked up a small number of times. The chain is built from TRBV7-8 and TRBJ1-1; TRBD1 matches at 8 bases. With V trimmed by 3 bases and J by 2 bases, 8 bases remained unmatched. CDR1 and CDR2 from the germline V gene are SGHVS and FQNEAQ. The CDR3 spans 16 residues. CDR3 DNA sequence: TGTGCCAGCAGCTTGGAAACTGGACAGGGAAACACTGAAGCTTTCTTT. Protein sequence: CASSLETGQGNTEAFF.